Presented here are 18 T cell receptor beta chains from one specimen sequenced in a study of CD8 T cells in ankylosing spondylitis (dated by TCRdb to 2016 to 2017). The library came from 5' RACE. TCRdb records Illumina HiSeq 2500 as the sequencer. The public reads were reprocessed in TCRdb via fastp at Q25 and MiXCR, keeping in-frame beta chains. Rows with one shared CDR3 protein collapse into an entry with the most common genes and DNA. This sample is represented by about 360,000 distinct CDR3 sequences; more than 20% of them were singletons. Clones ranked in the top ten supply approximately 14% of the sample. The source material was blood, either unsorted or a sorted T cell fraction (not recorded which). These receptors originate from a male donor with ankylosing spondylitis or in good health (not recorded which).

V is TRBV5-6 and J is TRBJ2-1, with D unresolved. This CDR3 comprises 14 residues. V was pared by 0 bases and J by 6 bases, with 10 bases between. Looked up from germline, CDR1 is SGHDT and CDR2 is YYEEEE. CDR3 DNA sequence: TGTGCCAGCAGCTTGGTAGGGCCTGGCAATGAGCAGTTCTTC. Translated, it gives CASSLVGPGNEQFF.

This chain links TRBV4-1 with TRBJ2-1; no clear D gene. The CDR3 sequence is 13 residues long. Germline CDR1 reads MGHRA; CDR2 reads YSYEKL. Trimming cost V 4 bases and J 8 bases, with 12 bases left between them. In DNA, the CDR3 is TGCGCCAGCAGCCCCCTTATGTTCGATGAGCAGTTCTTC. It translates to CASSPLMFDEQFF.

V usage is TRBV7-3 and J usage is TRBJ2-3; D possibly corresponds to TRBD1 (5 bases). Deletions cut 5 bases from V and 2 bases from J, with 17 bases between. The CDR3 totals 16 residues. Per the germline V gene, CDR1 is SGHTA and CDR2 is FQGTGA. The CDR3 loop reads CASSPIGGHYTDTQYF. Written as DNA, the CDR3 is TGTGCCAGCAGCCCCATCGGCGGACACTACACAGATACGCAGTATTTT.

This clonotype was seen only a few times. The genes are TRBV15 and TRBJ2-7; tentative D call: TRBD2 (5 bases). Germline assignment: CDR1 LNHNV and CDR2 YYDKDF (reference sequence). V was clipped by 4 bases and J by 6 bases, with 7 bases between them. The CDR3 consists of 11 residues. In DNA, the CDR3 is TGTGCCACCAGCACCGGGGTCGAGCAGTACTTC. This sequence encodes CATSTGVEQYF.

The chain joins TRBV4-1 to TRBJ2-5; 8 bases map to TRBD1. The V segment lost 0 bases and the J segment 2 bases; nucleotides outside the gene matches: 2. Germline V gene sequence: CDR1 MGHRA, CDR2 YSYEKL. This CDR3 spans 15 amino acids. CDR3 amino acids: CASSQENRGQETQYF. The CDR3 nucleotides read TGCGCCAGCAGCCAAGAAAACAGGGGGCAAGAGACCCAGTACTTC.

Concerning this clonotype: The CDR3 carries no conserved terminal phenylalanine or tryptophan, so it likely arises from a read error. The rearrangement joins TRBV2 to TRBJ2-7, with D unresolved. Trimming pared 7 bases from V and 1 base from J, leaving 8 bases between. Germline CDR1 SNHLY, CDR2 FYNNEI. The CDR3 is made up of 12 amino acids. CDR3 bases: TGTGCCAGCAAGGACGGTTCCTACGAGCAGTACATC. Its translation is CASKDGSYEQYI.

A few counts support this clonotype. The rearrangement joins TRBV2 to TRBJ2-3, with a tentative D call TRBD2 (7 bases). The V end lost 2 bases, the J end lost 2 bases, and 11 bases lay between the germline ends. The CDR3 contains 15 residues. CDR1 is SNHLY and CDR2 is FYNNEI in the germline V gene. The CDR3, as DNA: TGTGCCAGCAGTGAAAAGGGGGGGTTCACAGATACGCAGTATTTT. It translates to CASSEKGGFTDTQYF.

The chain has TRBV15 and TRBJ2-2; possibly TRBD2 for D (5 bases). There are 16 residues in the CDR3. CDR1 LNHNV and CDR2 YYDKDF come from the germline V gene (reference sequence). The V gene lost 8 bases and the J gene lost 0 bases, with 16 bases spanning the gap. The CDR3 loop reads CATGGLLTTNTGELFF. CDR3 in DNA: TGTGCCACCGGCGGGCTACTAACTACGAACACCGGGGAGCTGTTTTTT.

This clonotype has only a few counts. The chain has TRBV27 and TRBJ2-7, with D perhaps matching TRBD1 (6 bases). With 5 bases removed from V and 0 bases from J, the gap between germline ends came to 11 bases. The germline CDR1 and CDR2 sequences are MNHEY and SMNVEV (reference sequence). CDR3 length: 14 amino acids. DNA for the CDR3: TGTGCCAGCAGTCCAAACAGGGACTCCTACGAGCAGTACTTC. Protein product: CASSPNRDSYEQYF.

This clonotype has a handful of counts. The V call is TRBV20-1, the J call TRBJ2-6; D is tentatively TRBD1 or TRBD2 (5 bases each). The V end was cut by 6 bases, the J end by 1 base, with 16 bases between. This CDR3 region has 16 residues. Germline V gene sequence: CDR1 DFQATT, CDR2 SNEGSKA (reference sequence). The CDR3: CSADNGTESGANVLTF. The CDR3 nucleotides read TGCAGTGCGGACAACGGGACGGAGTCTGGGGCCAACGTCCTGACTTTC.

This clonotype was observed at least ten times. CDR3 bases: TGTGCCAGCAGCCAAGTTTACCTTGCCAATGAGCAGTTCTTC. It specifies CASSQVYLANEQFF. The chain couples TRBV14 to TRBJ2-1; D is unclear. The CDR3 has 14 amino acids. Trimming shortened V by 1 base and J by 6 bases, and 10 bases separated the two germline ends. CDR1 and CDR2 from the germline V gene are SGHDN and FVKESK.

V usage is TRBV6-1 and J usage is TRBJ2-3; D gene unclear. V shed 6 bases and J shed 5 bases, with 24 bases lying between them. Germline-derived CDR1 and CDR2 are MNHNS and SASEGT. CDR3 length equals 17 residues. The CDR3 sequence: CASSPPSVFPNRDTQYF. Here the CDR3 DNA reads TGTGCCAGCAGCCCTCCCTCAGTGTTTCCGAACAGAGATACGCAGTATTTT.

The CDR3: CASSEGLSGWDNEQFF. The CDR3 bases are TGTGCCAGCAGCGAGGGGTTATCAGGGTGGGACAATGAGCAGTTCTTC. V usage is TRBV7-3 and J usage is TRBJ2-1; D is tentatively TRBD1 or TRBD2 (5 bases each). Trimming took 5 bases from V and 5 from J, leaving 19 bases between them. Germline loops: CDR1 SGHTA, CDR2 FQGTGA. The CDR3 is made up of 16 amino acids.

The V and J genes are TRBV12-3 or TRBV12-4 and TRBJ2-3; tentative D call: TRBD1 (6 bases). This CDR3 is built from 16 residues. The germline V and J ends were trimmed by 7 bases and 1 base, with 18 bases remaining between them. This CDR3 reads CASTSPGVDGTDTQYF. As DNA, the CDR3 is TGTGCCAGCACTTCGCCAGGGGTGGATGGCACAGATACGCAGTATTTT.

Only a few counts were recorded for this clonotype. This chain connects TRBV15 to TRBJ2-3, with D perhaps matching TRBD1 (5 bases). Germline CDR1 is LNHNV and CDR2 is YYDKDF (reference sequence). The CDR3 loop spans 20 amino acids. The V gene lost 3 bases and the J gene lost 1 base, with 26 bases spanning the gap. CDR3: CATSRNFGTLGRDGTDTQYF. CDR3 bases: TGTGCCACCAGCAGGAACTTCGGCACGCTCGGCAGGGATGGCACAGATACGCAGTATTTT.

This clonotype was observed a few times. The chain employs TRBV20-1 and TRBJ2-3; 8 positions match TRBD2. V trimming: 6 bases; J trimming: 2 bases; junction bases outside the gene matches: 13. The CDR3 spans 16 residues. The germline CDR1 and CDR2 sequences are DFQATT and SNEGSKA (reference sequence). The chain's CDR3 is CSAVGKAGLVTDTQYF. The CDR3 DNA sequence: TGCAGTGCCGTGGGCAAGGCGGGACTAGTCACAGATACGCAGTATTTT.

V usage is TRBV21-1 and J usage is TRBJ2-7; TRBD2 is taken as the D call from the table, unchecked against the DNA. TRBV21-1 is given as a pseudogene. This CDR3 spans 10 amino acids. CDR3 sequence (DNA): TGTGCCAGACTAGCGGACGAGCAGTACTTC. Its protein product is CARLADEQYF.

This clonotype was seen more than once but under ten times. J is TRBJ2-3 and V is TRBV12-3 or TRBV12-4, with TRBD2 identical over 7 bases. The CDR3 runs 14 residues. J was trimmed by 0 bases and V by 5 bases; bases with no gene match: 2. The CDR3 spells CASSGRDSTDTQYF. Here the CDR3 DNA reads TGTGCCAGCAGTGGGAGGGACAGCACAGATACGCAGTATTTT.